These T cell receptor beta chains were read from a single sample in a study of CD8 T cells in Susac syndrome. Via MiXCR, TCRdb re-called the immunoSEQ multiplex PCR reads, giving one row per CDR3 protein. The sample lists approximately 200,000 distinct CDR3 sequences; almost 96% were seen once. The sample taken for sequencing was CD4+ T cells from PBMCs. These receptors all stem from a human donor with multiple sclerosis. Each CDR3 is given with its conserved first and last residue. A D gene is named only where the DNA matches it firmly. Some rows mark clone size as missing; the rest say once, few, many or name a class of expanded clone.

. TRBD2 TRBJ2-5 TRBV7-9 CASSPLLAGQETQYF TGTGCCAGCAGCCCATTACTAGCGGGCCAAGAGACCCAGTACTTC
. . TRBJ1-1 TRBV30 CAWSGGDTEAFF TGTGCCTGGAGCGGGGGGGACACTGAAGCTTTCTTT
once TRBD2 TRBJ2-3 TRBV7-2 CASSPTSGGPSRTDTQYF TGTGCCAGCAGCCCAACTAGCGGGGGCCCGTCCCGCACAGATACGCAGTATTTT
. TRBD1 TRBJ1-5 TRBV27 CASRAIRDRGTSGNQPQHF TGTGCCAGCAGGGCAATCCGGGACAGGGGAACGTCGGGCAATCAGCCCCAGCATTTT
once . TRBJ1-5 TRBV2 CASSERGPGLRPQHF TGTGCCAGCAGTGAAAGGGGTCCGGGCTTACGGCCCCAGCATTTT
. TRBD2 TRBJ2-5 TRBV9 CASSPRGEQETQYF TGTGCCAGCAGCCCTCGGGGGGAGCAAGAGACCCAGTACTTC
. . TRBJ2-1 TRBV18 CASSPEEFSNEQFF TGTGCCAGCTCACCAGAAGAGTTTTCCAATGAGCAGTTCTTC
. . TRBJ2-2 TRBV29-1 CSVRNTGELFF TGCAGCGTCAGGAACACCGGGGAGCTGTTTTTT
. . TRBJ1-5 TRBV20-1 CSAGRGLVDQPQHF TGCAGTGCTGGTAGAGGCTTGGTCGATCAGCCCCAGCATTTT
. TRBD1 TRBJ2-7 TRBV5-1 CASSTRQGFRYEQYF TGCGCCAGCAGCACCCGACAGGGCTTTCGCTACGAGCAGTACTTC
. . TRBJ1-5 TRBV20-1 CSARDRRGSQPQHF TGCAGTGCTAGAGATCGTAGGGGCAGTCAGCCCCAGCATTTT
. . TRBJ1-1 TRBV25-1 CASSGPGTPNTEAFF TGTGCCAGCAGTGGCCCCGGGACACCGAACACTGAAGCTTTCTTT
. TRBD1 TRBJ1-1 TRBV30 CAWHRGVGTEAFF TGTGCCTGGCACAGGGGAGTTGGAACTGAAGCTTTCTTT
. TRBD1 TRBJ1-1 TRBV5-6 CASSVDRVATEAFF TGTGCCAGCAGCGTGGACAGGGTGGCCACTGAAGCTTTCTTT
. . TRBJ2-7 TRBV18 CASSPSQSSYEQYF TGTGCCAGCTCACCCTCCCAGTCCAGTTACGAGCAGTACTTC